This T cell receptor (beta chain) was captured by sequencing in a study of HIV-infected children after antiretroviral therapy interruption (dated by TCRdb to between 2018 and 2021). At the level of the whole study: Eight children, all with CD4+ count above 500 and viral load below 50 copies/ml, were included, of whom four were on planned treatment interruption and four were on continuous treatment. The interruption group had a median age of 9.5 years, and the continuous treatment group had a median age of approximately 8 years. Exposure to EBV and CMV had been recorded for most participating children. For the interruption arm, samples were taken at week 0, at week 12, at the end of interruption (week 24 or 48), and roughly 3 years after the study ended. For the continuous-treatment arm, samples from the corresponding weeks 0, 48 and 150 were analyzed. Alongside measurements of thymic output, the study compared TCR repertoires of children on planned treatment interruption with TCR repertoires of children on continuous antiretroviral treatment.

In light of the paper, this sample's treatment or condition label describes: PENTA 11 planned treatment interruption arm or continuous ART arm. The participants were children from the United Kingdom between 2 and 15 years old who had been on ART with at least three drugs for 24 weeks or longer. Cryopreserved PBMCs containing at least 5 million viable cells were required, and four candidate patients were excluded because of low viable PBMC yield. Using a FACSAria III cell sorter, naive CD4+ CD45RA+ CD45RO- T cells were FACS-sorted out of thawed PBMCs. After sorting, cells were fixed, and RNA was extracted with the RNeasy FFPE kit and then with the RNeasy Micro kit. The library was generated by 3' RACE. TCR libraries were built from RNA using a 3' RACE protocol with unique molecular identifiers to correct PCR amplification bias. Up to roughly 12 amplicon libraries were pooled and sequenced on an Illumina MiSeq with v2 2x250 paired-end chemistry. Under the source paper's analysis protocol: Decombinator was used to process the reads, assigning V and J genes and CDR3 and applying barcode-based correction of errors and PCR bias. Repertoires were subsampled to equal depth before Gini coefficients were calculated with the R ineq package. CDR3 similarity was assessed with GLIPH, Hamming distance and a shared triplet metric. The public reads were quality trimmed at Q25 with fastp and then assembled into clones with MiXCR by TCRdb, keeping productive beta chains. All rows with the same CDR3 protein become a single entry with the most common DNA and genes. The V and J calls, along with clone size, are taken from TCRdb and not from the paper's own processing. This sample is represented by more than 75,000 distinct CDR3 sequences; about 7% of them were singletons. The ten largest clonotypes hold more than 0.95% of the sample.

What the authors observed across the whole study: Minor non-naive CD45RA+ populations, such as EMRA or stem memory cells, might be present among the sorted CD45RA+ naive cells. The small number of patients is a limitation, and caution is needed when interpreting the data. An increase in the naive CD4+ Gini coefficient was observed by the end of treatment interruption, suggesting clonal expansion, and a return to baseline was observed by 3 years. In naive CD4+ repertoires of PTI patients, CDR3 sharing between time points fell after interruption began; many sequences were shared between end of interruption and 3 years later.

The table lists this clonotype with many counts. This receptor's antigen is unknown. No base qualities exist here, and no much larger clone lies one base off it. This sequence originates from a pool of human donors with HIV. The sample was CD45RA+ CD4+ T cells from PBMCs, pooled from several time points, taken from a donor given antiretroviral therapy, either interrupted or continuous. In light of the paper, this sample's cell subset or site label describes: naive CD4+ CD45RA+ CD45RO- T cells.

This receptor carries the CDR3 CASSETAGGETQYF. Here is the DNA: TGTGCCAGCAGTGAGACCGCTGGGGGAGAGACCCAGTACTTC. The chain employs TRBV6-1 and TRBJ2-5; the D call is tentative, TRBD1 or TRBD2, as each matches 5 bases. V was cut back by 3 bases and J by 4 bases, leaving a gap of 12 bases between them. The CDR3 spans 14 residues, from the cysteine through the phenylalanine. The read is trimmed to its CDR3 DNA, 42 bases read in frame from base 1. CDR1 and CDR2 were assigned from the germline V gene as MNHNS and SASEGT.